This T cell receptor beta chain is from a study of T cells in Graves' hyperthyroidism and ophthalmopathy. Looking at the study overall: The blood sample was taken at first diagnosis, before treatment began.

Diagnoses were made from clinical symptoms, serum measures (thyroxine and TRAb), thyroid ultrasound and orbital computed tomography. General study findings and limits: A median roughly six months before onset, the model predicted ophthalmopathy.

The TCR beta CDR3 regions underwent amplification using RNA transcripts as the source. HTBI primers were used for first-round RT-PCR of the TCR CDR3. TCRdb itself ran the multiplex PCR reads through MiXCR, one entry per CDR3 protein. The table lists a few hundred thousand distinct CDR3 sequences, approximately 14% of them singletons, with roughly a fifth in the top ten. Germline CDR1 reads SEHNR; CDR2 reads FQNEAQ (reference sequence). V lost 3 bases and J lost 0, with 9 bases in between. The CDR3 has 14 amino acids. This clonotype was seen repeatedly, ten times or more. The antigen is unknown. The chain joins TRBV7-9 to TRBJ2-7; no firm D call. Material for sequencing was blood. This clonotype originated in a woman in her thirties with Graves' ophthalmopathy. This CDR3 reads CASSFVESSYEQYF. DNA of the CDR3: TGTGCCAGCAGCTTTGTAGAAAGCTCCTACGAGCAGTACTTC.